Below, one T cell receptor (beta chain) is given with its context. The antigen is undetermined. This sample is drawn from a study of T cells in Graves' hyperthyroidism and ophthalmopathy. Study at large: Upon initial diagnosis and before any treatment, peripheral blood was collected. The study's findings and limits: Among clonotypes expanded in thyroid above 0.001, most were also found in blood.

Investigators excluded patients with uncontrolled infection, other autoimmune disease, pregnancy or lactation. For the diagnoses, clinical symptoms, serum thyroxine and TRAb, thyroid ultrasound and orbital computed tomography were used. The V gene's germline CDR1 is SGHNT and CDR2 YYREEE (reference sequence). Trimming cost V 4 bases and J 10 bases; bases outside gene matches: 10. The CDR3 is 14 amino acids. Template material for amplifying TCR beta CDR3 regions consisted of RNA transcripts. The TCR CDR3 first-round RT-PCR relied on the HTBI primer set. TCRdb called the multiplex PCR reads again in MiXCR, with one record for every CDR3 protein. The profile shows fewer than 550,000 distinct CDR3 sequences, more than 15% of them singletons.

Sample: blood. V gene TRBV5-4 combines with J gene TRBJ2-1, with 8 bases fitting TRBD2. This sequence was found in a young woman with Graves' hyperthyroidism. CDR3 bases: TGTGCCAGCAGCGTACGGGGGGGAGTAGAGGAGCAGTTCTTC. Protein sequence: CASSVRGGVEEQFF.